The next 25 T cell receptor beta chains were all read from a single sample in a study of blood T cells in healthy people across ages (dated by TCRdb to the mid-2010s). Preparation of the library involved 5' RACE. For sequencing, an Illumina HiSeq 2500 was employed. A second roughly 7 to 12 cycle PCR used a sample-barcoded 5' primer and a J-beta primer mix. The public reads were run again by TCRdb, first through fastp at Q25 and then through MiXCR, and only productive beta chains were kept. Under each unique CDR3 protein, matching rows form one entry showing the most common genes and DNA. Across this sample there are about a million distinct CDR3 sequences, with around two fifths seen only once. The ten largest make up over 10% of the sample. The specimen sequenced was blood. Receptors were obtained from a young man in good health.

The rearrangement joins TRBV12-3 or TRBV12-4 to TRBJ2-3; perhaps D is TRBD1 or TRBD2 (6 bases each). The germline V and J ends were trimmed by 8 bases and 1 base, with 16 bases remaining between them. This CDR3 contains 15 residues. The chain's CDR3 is CASGPYGGGTDTQYF. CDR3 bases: TGTGCCAGCGGTCCATACGGGGGCGGCACAGATACGCAGTATTTT.

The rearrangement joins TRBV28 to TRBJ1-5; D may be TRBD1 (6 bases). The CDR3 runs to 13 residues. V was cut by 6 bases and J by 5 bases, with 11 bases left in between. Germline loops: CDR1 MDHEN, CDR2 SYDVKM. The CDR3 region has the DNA TGTGCCAGCAGCGAAGGGGGACATCAGCCCCAGCATTTT. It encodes CASSEGGHQPQHF.

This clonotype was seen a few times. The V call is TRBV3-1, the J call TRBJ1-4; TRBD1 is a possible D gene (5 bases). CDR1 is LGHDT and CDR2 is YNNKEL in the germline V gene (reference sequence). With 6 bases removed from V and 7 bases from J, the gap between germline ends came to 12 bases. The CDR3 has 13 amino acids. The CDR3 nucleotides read TGTGCCAGCAGAGGCGGGGGTGTTGAAAAACTGTTTTTT. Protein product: CASRGGGVEKLFF.

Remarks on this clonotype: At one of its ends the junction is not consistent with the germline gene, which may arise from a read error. The CDR3 reads CASSLQGVDGYAF. The CDR3 DNA follows: TGTGCCAGCAGCTTACAGGGGGTGGATGGCTACGCCTTC. The V call is TRBV7-2, the J call TRBJ1-2, with 7 bases identical to TRBD1. The CDR3 has 13 amino acids. CDR1 and CDR2 from the germline V gene are SGHTA and FQGNSA.

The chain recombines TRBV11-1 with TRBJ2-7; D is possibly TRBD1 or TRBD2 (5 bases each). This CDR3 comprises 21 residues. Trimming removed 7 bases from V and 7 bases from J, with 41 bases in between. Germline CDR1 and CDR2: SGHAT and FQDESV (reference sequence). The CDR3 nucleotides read TGTGCCAGCACCCTAAAAGAGGGGTCCGGACAACTACATCCCTGGGGCAATGAGCAGTACTTC. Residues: CASTLKEGSGQLHPWGNEQYF. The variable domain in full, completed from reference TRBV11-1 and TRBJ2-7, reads EAEVAQSPRYKITEKSQAVAFWCDPISGHATLYWYRQILGQGPELLVQFQDESVVDDSQLPKDRFSAERLKGVDSTLKIQPAELGDSAMYLCASTLKEGSGQLHPWGNEQYFGPGTRLTVT.

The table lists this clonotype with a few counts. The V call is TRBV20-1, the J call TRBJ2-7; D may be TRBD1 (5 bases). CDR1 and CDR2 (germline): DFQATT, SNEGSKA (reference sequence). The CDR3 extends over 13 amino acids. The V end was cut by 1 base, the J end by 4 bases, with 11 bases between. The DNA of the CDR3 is TGCAGTGCTAGAGTCGCAGGGAAATACGAGCAGTACTTC. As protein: CSARVAGKYEQYF.

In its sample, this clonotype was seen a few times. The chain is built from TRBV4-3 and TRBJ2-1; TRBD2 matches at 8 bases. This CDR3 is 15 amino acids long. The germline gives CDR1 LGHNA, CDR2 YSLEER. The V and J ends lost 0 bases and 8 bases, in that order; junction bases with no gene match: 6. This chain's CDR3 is CASSQDSSGGDEQFF. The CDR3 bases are TGCGCCAGCAGCCAAGATAGCTCGGGGGGGGATGAGCAGTTCTTC.

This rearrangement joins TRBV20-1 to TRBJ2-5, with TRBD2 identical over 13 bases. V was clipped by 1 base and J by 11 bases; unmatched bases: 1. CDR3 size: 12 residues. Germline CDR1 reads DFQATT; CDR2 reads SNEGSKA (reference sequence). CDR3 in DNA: TGCAGTGCTAGAGGGGGACTAGCGGGACAGTACTTC. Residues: CSARGGLAGQYF.

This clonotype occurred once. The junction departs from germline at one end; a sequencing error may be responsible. CDR3 nucleotide sequence: TGTGCCAGCAGCCAAGGGTGGTTAGCCGAAAACATTCAGTACTTC. It translates to CASSQGWLAENIQYF. The V call is TRBV4-2, the J call TRBJ2-7; D not resolved. TRBJ2-4 matches the DNA end more closely, so the J call is doubtful. The germline V gene has CDR1 LGHNA and CDR2 YNFKEQ. The CDR3 extends over 15 amino acids.

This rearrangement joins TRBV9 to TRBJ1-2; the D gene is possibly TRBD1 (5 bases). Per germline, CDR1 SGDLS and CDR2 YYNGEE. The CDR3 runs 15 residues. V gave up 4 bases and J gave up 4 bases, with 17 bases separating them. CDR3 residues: CASSPRRGEGYGYTF. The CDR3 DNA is TGTGCCAGCAGCCCCCGGCGGGGGGAAGGCTATGGCTACACCTTC.

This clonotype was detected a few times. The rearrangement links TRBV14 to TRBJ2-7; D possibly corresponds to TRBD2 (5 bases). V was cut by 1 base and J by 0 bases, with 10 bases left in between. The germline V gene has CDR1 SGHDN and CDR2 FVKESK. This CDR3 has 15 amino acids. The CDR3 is CASSQGSGASYEQYF. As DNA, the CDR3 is TGTGCCAGCAGCCAAGGAAGCGGCGCCTCCTACGAGCAGTACTTC.

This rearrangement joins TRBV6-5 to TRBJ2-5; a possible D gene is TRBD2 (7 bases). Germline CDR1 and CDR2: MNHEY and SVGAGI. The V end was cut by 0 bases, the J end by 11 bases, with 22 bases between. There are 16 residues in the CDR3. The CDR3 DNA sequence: TGTGCCAGCAGTTACTCTAGGGAGGGGGGGAACAATGAGCAGTACTTC. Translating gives CASSYSREGGNNEQYF.

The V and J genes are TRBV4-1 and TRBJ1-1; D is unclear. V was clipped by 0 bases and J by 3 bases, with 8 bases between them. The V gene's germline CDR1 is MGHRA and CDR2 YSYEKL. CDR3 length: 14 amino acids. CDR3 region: CASSQEDRYTEAFF. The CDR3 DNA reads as TGCGCCAGCAGCCAAGAAGACCGCTACACTGAAGCTTTCTTT.

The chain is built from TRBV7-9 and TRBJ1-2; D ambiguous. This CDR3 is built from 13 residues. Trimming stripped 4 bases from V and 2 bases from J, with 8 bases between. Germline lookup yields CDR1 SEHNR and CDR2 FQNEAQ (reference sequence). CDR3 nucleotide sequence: TGTGCCAGCAGCTGCATTGGAAACTATGGCTACACCTTC. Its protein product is CASSCIGNYGYTF.

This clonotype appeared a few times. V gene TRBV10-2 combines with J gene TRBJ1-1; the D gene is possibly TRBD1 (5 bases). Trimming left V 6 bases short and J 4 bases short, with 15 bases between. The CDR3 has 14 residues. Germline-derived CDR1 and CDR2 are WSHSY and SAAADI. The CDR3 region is CASRKGEYSTEAFF. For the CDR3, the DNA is TGCGCCAGCAGGAAAGGGGAGTATAGCACTGAAGCTTTCTTT.

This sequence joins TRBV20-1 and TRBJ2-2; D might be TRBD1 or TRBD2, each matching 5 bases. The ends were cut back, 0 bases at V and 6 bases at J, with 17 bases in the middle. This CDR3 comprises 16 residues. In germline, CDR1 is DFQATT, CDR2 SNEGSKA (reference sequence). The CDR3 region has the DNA TGCAGTGCTAGAGATAAGGGGACGAGCGCTTCCGGGGAGCTGTTTTTT. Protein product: CSARDKGTSASGELFF.

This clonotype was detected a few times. The CDR3 protein is CASSFPTEGQQNEKLFF. CDR3 nucleotide sequence: TGTGCCAGCAGCTTCCCCACAGAAGGACAGCAAAATGAAAAACTGTTTTTT. This rearrangement joins TRBV7-9 to TRBJ1-4; D perhaps matches TRBD1 (6 bases). Trimming took off 3 bases at V and 5 bases at J, with 19 bases between the two ends. The CDR3 runs to 17 residues. Germline-derived CDR1 and CDR2 are SEHNR and FQNEAQ (reference sequence).

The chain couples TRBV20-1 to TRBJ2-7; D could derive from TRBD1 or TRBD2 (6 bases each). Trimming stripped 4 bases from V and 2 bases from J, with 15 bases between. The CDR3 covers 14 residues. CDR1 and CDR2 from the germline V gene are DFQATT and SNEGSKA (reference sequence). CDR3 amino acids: CSAKGGDSAYEQYF. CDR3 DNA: TGCAGTGCTAAGGGGGGAGACTCCGCCTACGAGCAGTACTTC.

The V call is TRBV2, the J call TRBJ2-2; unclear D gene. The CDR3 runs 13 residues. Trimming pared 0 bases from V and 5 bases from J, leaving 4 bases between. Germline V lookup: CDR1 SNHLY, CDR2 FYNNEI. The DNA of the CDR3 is TGTGCCAGCAGTGAAGCCCCAACCGGGGAGCTGTTTTTT. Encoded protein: CASSEAPTGELFF.

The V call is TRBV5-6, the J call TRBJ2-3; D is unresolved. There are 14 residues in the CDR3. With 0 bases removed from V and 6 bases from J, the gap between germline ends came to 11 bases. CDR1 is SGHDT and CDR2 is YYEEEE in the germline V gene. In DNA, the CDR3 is TGTGCCAGCAGCTTGGGGGTTTCCGTCGATACGCAGTATTTT. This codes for CASSLGVSVDTQYF.

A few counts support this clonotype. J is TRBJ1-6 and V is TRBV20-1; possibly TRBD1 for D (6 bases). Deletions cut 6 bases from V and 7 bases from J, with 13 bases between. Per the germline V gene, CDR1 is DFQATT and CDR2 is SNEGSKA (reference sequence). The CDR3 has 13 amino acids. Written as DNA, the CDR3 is TGCAGTGCGGAGGGGACACCCAATTCACCCCTCCACTTT. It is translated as CSAEGTPNSPLHF.

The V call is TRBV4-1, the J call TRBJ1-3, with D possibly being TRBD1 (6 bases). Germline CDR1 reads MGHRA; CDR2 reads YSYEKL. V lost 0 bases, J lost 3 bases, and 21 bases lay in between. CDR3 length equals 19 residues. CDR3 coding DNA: TGCGCCAGCAGCCAAGATGGTCGGACTATAGCAGGGGATGGAAACACCATATATTTT. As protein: CASSQDGRTIAGDGNTIYF.

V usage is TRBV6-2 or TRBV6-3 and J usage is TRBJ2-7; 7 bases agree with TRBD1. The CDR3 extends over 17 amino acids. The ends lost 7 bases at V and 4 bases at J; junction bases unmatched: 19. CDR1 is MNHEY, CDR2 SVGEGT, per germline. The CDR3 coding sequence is TGTGCCAGCACCTACCGCCCGGGACAGCGGACAGCTTACGAGCAGTACTTC. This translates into CASTYRPGQRTAYEQYF.

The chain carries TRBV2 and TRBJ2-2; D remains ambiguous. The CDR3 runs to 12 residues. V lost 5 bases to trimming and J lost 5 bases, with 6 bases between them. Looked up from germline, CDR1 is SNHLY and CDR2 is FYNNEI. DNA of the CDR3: TGTGCCAGCAGTAAGAGAACCGGGGAGCTGTTTTTT. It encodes CASSKRTGELFF.

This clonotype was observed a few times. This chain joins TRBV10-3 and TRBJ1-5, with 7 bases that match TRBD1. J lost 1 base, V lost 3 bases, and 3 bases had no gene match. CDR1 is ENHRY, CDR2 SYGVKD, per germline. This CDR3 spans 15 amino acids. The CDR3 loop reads CAISDLGQSNQPQHF. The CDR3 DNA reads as TGTGCCATCAGTGACTTGGGACAGAGCAATCAGCCCCAGCATTTT.